This entry describes one T cell receptor (beta chain). This record comes from a study of blood T cell repertoires in COVID-19. On the study more broadly: The study drew acute and convalescent COVID-19 samples from the United States, Italy and Spain. From T cells, B-cell-depleted T cells, or PBMCs came the material, which was cDNA or gDNA.

This CDR3 has 13 residues. CDR1 is SGHTA, CDR2 FQGNSA, per germline. Trimming stripped 0 bases from V and 6 bases from J, with 6 bases between. The table came from immunoSEQ multiplex PCR; TCRdb's copy has only in-frame clones and leaves some out. There are about 69,000 clones in the sample; about nine tenths occur only once, and under 6.5% lies in the top ten. The genes are TRBV7-2 and TRBJ2-1; D not resolved. Sequenced sample: peripheral blood. This clonotype originated in a woman in her late teens or twenties with acute or convalescent COVID-19. The CDR3 loop reads CASSLARGNEQFF. For the CDR3, the DNA is TGTGCCAGCAGCTTAGCGCGCGGCAATGAGCAGTTCTTC.